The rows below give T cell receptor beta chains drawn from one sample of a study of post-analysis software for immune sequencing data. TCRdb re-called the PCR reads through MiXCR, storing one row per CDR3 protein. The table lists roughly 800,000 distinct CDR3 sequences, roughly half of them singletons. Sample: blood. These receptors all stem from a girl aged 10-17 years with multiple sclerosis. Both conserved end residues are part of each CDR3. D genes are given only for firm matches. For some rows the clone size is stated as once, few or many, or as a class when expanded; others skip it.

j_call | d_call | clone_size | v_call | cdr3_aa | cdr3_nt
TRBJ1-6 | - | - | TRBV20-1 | CSARDRGRVGEGVSSYNSPLHF | TGCAGTGCTAGAGATCGCGGCAGGGTAGGCGAGGGGGTGAGCTCCTATAATTCACCCCTCCACTTT
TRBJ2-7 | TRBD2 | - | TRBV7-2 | CASSFGVAGVLGPYGQYF | TGTGCCAGCAGCTTCGGAGTAGCGGGAGTTCTCGGGCCCTACGGGCAGTACTTC
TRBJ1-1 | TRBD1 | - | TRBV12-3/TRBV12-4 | CASSLQGLAYAGTEAFF | TGTGCCAGCAGCCTACAGGGGCTCGCATATGCAGGCACTGAAGCTTTCTTT
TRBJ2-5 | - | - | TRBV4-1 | CASSQGLAGKTQYF | TGCGCCAGCAGCCAAGGTCTAGCCGGGAAGACCCAGTACTTC
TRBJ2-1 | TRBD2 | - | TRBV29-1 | CSVKYTGLAGLTIYNEQFF | TGCAGCGTGAAATATACGGGACTAGCGGGCCTCACGATCTACAATGAGCAGTTCTTC
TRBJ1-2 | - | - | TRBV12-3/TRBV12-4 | CASSLGPHYGYTF | TGTGCCAGCAGTTTAGGGCCTCACTATGGCTACACCTTC
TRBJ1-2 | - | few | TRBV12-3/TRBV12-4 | CASSGGQYGYTF | TGTGCCAGCAGTGGAGGACAGTATGGCTACACCTTC
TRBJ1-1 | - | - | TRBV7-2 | CASSLVSSSNTEAFF | TGTGCCAGCAGCTTAGTATCGAGTTCGAACACTGAAGCTTTCTTT
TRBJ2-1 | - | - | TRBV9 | CASSMTATNEQFF | TGTGCCAGCAGCATGACGGCGACCAATGAGCAGTTCTTC
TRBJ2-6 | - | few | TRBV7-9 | CASSGGTPDSGANVLTF | TGTGCCAGCAGCGGTGGGACACCAGACTCTGGGGCCAACGTCCTGACTTTC
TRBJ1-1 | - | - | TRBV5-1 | CASSLERRHTEAFF | TGCGCCAGCAGCTTGGAGAGACGGCACACTGAAGCTTTCTTT
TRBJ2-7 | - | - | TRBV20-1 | CSAKREYEQYF | TGCAGTGCTAAGAGGGAATACGAGCAGTACTTC
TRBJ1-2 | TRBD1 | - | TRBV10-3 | CAISESRDRGYGYTF | TGTGCCATCAGTGAGTCCCGGGACAGGGGCTATGGCTACACCTTC
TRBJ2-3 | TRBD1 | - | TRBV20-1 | CSARVRDSSFTDTQYF | TGCAGTGCTAGAGTCCGGGACAGCTCTTTCACTGATACGCAGTATTTT
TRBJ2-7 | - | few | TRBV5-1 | CASSYRQDYEQYF | TGCGCCAGCAGCTATCGACAGGACTACGAGCAGTACTTC
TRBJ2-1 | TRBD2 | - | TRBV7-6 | CASSLGEGLFQFF | TGTGCCAGCAGCTTAGGGGAGGGTTTGTTCCAGTTCTTC
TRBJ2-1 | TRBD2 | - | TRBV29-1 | CSVEERLAGGDEQFF | TGCAGCGTTGAAGAACGACTAGCGGGGGGAGATGAGCAGTTCTTC
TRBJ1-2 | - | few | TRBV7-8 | CASSFYGLNYGYTF | TGTGCCAGCAGCTTCTACGGCCTGAACTATGGCTACACCTTC
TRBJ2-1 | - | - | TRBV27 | CASSQRANEQFF | TGTGCCAGCAGTCAGAGGGCCAATGAGCAGTTCTTC
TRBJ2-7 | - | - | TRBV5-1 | CASSPGQTPYEQYF | TGCGCCAGCAGCCCAGGACAAACGCCCTACGAGCAGTACTTC
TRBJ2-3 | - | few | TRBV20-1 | CSASGGATDTQYF | TGCAGTGCTAGCGGCGGGGCCACAGATACACAGTATTTT
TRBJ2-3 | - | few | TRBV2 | CASMGQPPTDTQYF | TGTGCCAGTATGGGGCAGCCCCCGACAGATACGCAGTATTTT
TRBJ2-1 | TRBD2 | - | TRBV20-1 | CSARRTSGVRNEQFF | TGCAGTGCTAGAAGGACTAGCGGGGTTCGGAATGAGCAGTTCTTC
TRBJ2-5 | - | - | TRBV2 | CASSETRVGGETQYF | TGTGCCAGCAGTGAAACACGGGTTGGGGGAGAGACCCAGTACTTC
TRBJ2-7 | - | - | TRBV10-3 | CAISGGSADSYEQYF | TGTGCCATCAGTGGAGGGAGCGCCGACTCCTACGAGCAGTACTTC
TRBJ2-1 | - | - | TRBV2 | CASSARPLDEQFF | TGTGCCAGCAGTGCTCGCCCGCTGGATGAGCAGTTCTTC
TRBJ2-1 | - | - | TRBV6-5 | CASMLGHPTNEQFF | TGTGCCAGCATGTTAGGGCACCCTACCAATGAGCAGTTCTTC
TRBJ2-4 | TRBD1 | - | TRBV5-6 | CASSTWDRGDIQYF | TGTGCCAGCAGCACCTGGGACAGGGGAGACATTCAGTACTTC
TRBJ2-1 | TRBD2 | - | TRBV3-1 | CASSQDSRGGGHEQFF | TGTGCCAGCAGCCAAGATTCCCGGGGGGGCGGCCATGAGCAGTTCTTC
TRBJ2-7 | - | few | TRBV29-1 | CSVRGGDSYEQYF | TGCAGCGTTCGCGGGGGCGACTCCTACGAGCAGTACTTC
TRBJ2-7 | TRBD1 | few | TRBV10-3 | CAISARDRGYEQYF | TGTGCCATCAGTGCCCGGGACAGGGGTTACGAGCAGTACTTC
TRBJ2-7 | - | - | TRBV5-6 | CASSPPGRGPYEQYF | TGTGCCAGCAGCCCGCCCGGGAGAGGCCCCTACGAGCAGTACTTC
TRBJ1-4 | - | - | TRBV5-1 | CTSSSKRLGGELFF | TGCACCAGCAGCTCGAAACGACTGGGGGGGGAACTGTTTTTT
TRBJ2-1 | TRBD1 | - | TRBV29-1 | CSVELRQGSSYNEQFF | TGCAGCGTTGAACTCAGACAGGGGTCCTCCTACAATGAGCAGTTCTTC
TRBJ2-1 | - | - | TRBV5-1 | CASSQGPIGNEQFF | TGCGCCAGCAGCCAGGGACCGATAGGAAATGAGCAGTTCTTC
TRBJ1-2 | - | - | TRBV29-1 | CSVYGDLVTNYGYTF | TGCAGCGTGTATGGGGACCTTGTAACTAACTATGGCTACACCTTC
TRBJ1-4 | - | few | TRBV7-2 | CASSLDSQKLFF | TGTGCCAGCAGCTTAGATAGTCAGAAACTGTTTTTT
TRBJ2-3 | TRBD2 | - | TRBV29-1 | CSGKAGGRYTQYF | TGCTCGGGGAAAGCGGGGGGGCGATATACGCAGTATTTT
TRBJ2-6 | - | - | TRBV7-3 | CASSLTRTPTTGANVLTF | TGTGCCAGCAGCTTAACCCGGACCCCCACCACTGGGGCCAACGTCCTGACTTTC
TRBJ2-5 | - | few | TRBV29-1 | CSDKQGREETQYF | TGCAGCGACAAACAGGGTAGGGAAGAGACCCAGTACTTC
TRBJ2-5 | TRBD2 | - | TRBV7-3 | CASSLIAGNQETQYF | TGTGCCAGCAGCTTAATAGCGGGGAACCAAGAGACCCAGTACTTC
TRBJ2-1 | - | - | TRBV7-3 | CASSSSDSGNTNEQFF | TGTGCCAGCAGCTCCTCGGACAGCGGGAATACGAATGAGCAGTTCTTC
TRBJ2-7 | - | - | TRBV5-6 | CASSLSARWEQYF | TGTGCCAGCAGCTTATCTGCCCGATGGGAGCAGTACTTC
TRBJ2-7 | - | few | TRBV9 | CASSGNAYEQYF | TGTGCCAGCAGCGGCAACGCCTACGAGCAGTACTTC
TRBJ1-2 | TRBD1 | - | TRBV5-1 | CASSAGTGAGYTF | TGCGCCAGCAGCGCAGGGACAGGGGCTGGTTACACCTTC
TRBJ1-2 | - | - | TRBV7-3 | CASSSNSGELYGYTF | TGTGCCAGCAGCTCAAATTCAGGGGAACTCTATGGCTACACCTTC
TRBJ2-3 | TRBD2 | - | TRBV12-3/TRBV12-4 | CASTSGNTDTQYF | TGTGCCAGCACTAGCGGAAACACAGATACGCAGTATTTT
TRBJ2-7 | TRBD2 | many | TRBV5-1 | CASSLAGGPYEQYF | TGTGCCAGCAGTCTAGCGGGAGGGCCCTACGAGCAGTACTTC
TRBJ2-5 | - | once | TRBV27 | CASSFWGETQYF | TGTGCCAGCAGTTTTTGGGGGGAGACCCAGTACTTC
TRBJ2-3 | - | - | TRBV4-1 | CASSQVLATDTQYF | TGCGCCAGCAGCCAAGTCCTGGCGACAGATACGCAGTATTTT
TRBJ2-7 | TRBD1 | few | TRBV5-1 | CASSFGDRGLEQYF | TGCGCCAGCAGCTTTGGGGACAGGGGGCTCGAGCAGTACTTC
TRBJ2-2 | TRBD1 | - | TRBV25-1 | CASSLPSPPGQGPTGELFF | TGTGCCAGCAGTCTGCCTTCTCCCCCGGGACAGGGACCAACCGGGGAGCTGTTTTTT
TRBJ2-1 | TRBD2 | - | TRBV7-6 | CASSAGLDNEQFF | TGTGCCAGCAGCGCAGGACTAGACAATGAGCAGTTCTTC
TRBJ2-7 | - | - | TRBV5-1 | CASSLGPGKYEQYF | TGCGCCAGCAGCTTGGGACCGGGCAAGTACGAGCAGTACTTC
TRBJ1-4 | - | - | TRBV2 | CASHTTTNEKLFF | TGTGCCAGCCATACCACAACTAATGAAAAACTGTTTTTT
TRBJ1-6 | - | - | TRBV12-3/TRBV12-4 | CASSFPEQSPLHF | TGTGCCAGCAGTTTCCCAGAACAATCACCCCTCCACTTT
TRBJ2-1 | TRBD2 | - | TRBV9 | CASSVALAGHWNEQFF | TGTGCCAGCAGCGTAGCACTAGCGGGCCATTGGAATGAGCAGTTCTTC
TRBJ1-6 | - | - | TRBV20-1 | CSARGAERAGSPLHF | TGCAGTGCTAGAGGGGCAGAACGGGCAGGGTCACCCCTCCACTTT
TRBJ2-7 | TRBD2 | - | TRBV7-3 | CASSLTAGVNEQYF | TGTGCCAGCAGCTTAACGGCGGGAGTCAACGAGCAGTACTTC